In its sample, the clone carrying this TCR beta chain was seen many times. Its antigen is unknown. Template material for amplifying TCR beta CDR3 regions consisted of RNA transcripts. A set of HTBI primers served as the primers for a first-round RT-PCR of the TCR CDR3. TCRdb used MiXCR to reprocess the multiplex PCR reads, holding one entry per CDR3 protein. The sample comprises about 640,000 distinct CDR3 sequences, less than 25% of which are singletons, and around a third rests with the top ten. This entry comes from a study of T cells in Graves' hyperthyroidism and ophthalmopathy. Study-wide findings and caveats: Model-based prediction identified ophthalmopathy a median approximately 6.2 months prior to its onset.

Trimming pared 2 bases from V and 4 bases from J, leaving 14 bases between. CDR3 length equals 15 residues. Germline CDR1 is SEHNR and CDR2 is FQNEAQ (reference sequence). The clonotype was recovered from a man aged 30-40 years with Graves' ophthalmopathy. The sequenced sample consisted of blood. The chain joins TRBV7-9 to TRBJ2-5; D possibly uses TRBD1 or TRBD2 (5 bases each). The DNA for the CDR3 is TGTGCCAGCAGCTTATCGAGGGAAAGGGGAGAGACCCAGTACTTC. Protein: CASSLSRERGETQYF.